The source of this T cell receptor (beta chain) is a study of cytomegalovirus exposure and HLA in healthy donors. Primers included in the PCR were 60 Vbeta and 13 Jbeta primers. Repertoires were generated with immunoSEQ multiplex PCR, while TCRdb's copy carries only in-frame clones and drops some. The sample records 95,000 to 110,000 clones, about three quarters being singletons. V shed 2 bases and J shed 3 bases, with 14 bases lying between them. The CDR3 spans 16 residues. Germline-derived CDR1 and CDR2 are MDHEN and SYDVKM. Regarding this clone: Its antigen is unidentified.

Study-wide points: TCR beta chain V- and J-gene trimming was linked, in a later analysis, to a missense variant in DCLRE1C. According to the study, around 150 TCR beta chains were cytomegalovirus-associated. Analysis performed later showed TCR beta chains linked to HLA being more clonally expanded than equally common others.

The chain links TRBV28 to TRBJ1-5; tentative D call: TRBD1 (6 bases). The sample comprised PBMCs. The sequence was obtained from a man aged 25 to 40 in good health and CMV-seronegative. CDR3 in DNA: TGTGCCAGCAGTTTACTACAGGGAATTCTCAATCAGCCCCAGCATTTT. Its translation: CASSLLQGILNQPQHF.